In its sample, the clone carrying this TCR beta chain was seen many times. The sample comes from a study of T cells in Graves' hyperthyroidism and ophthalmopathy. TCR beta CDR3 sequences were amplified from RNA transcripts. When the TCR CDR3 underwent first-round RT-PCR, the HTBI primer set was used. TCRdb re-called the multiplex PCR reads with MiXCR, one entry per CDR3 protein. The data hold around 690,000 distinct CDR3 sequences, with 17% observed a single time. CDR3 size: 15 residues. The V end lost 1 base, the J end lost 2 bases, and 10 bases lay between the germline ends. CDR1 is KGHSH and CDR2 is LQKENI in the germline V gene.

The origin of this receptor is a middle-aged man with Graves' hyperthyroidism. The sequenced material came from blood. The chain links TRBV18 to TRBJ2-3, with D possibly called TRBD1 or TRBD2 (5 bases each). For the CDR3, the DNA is TGTGCCAGCTCACCACGTTTGGGGGTCACAGATACGCAGTATTTT. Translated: CASSPRLGVTDTQYF.